This T cell receptor beta chain was identified during a study of CD8+CD57+ T cells in acquired aplastic anemia. Study overall: Quantities of DNA derived from sorted CD4+ and CD8+ cells averaged 3.2 ug.

By flow cytometry, patients selected for sequencing had shown an expansion of CD8+CD57+ cells. The patients, all of them, had severe acquired aplastic anemia. Patient blood was sampled before any therapy had been received. This clonotype was seen only a few times. The TCR beta profiling, which covered VDJ combination and CDR3 sequence, was carried out using genomic DNA as the template. TCRdb reanalysed the reads using MiXCR and keeps one entry per CDR3 protein. Among around 200,000 distinct CDR3 sequences listed, around half were seen once. The CDR3 sequence is 14 residues long. The trim removed 3 bases at V and 2 bases at J, leaving 2 bases unmatched. Germline V gene data show CDR1 as KGHDR and CDR2 as SFDVKD.

The source is a human donor with aplastic anemia. Source material: sorted CD4+, CD8+, or CD8+CD57+ T cells (not recorded which) from PBMCs. The J gene is TRBJ1-1, the V gene TRBV24-1; 7 positions agree with TRBD1. CDR3 DNA: TGTGCCACCAGTGATACAGGGGCAAACACTGAAGCTTTCTTT. The encoded protein is CATSDTGANTEAFF.